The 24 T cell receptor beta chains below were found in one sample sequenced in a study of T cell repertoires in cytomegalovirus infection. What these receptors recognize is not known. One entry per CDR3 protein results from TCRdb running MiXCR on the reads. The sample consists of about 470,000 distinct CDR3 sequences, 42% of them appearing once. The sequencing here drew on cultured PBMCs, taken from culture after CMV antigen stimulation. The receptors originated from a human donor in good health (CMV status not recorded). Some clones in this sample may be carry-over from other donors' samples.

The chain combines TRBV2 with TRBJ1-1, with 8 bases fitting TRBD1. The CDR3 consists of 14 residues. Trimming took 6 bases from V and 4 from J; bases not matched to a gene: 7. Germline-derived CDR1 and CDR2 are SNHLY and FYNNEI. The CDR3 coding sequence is TGTGCCAGCAGAACGACAGGGGTTGGCACTGAAGCTTTCTTT. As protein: CASRTTGVGTEAFF.

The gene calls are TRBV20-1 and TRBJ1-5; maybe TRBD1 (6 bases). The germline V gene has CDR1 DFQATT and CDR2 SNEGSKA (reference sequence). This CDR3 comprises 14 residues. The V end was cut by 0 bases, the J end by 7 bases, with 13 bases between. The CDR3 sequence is CSARDQGWGQPQHF. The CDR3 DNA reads TGCAGTGCTAGAGATCAGGGGTGGGGGCAGCCCCAGCATTTT.

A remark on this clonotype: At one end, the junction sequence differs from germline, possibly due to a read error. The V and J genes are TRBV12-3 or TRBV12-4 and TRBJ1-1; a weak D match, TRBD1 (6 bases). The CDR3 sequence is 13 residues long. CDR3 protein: CASRVTGRTEVFF. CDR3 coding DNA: TGTGCCAGCAGGGTCACAGGGAGAACTGAAGTTTTCTTT.

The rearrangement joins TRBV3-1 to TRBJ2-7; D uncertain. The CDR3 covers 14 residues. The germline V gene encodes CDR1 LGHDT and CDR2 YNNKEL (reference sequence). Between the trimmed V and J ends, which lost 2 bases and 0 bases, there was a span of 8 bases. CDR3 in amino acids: CASSQSRFSYEQYF. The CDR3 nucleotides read TGTGCCAGCAGCCAAAGTCGCTTCTCCTACGAGCAGTACTTC.

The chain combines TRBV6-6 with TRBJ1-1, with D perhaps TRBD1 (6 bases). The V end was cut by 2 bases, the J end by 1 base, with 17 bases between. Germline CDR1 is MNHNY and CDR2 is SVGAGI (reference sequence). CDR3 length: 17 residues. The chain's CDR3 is CASSYLGQGGTNTEAFF. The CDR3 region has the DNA TGTGCCAGCAGTTACCTGGGACAAGGTGGGACGAACACTGAAGCTTTCTTT.

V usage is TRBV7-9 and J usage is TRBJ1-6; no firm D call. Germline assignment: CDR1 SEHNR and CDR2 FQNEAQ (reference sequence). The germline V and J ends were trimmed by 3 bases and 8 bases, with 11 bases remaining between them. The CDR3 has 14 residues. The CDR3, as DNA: TGTGCCAGCAGCTTCGGGGTCGGGGATTCACCCCTCCACTTT. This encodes CASSFGVGDSPLHF. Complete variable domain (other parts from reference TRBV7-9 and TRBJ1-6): DTGVSQNPRHKITKRGQNVTFRCDPISEHNRLYWYRQTLGQGPEFLTYFQNEAQLEKSRLLSDRFSAERPKGSFSTLEIQRTEQGDSAMYLCASSFGVGDSPLHFGNGTRLTVT.

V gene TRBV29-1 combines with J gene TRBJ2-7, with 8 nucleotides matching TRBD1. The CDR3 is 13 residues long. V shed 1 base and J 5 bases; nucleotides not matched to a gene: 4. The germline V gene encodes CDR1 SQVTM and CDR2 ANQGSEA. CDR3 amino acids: CSVEGQGANEQYF. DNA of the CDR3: TGCAGCGTTGAAGGGCAGGGGGCCAACGAGCAGTACTTC.

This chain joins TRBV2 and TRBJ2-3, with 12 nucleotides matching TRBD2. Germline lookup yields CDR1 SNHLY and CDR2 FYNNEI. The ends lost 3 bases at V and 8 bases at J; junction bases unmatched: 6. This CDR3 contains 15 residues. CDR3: CASSEELAGGGTQYF. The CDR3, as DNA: TGTGCCAGCAGTGAGGAGCTAGCGGGAGGGGGTACGCAGTATTTT.

The CDR3 DNA sequence: TGTGCCAGCAGCTTAGGTTCGCTTCGGGCACGGAGGGAAGATGACGAGCAGTACTTC. Protein sequence: CASSLGSLRARREDDEQYF. The chain employs TRBV7-9 and TRBJ2-7; maybe TRBD2 (6 bases). The CDR3 has 19 amino acids. Trimming took off 1 base at V and 5 bases at J, with 27 bases between the two ends. Germline CDR1 SEHNR, CDR2 FQNEAQ (reference sequence).

The CDR3 reads CSVEFPGGGGYNEQFF. CDR3 DNA: TGCAGCGTTGAGTTTCCGGGGGGGGGGGGTTACAATGAGCAGTTCTTC. J is TRBJ2-1 and V is TRBV29-1; 8 bases agree with TRBD2. V was pared by 3 bases and J by 4 bases, with 11 bases of the junction left unmatched. The length of the CDR3 is 16 residues. Germline V gives CDR1 SQVTM, CDR2 ANQGSEA.

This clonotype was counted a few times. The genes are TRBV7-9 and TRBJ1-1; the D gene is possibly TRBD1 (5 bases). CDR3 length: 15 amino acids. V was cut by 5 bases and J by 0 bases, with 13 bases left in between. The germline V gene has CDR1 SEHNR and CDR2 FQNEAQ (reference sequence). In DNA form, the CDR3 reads TGTGCCAGCAGCCCATCAGGGAACCTGAACACTGAAGCTTTCTTT. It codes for CASSPSGNLNTEAFF.

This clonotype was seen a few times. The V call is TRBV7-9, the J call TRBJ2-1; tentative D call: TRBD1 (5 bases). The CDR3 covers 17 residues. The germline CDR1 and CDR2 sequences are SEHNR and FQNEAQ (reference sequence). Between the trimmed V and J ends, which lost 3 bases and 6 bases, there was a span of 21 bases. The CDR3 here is CASSLVGNRPEINEQFF. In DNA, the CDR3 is TGTGCCAGCAGCTTGGTGGGAAACAGGCCTGAAATCAATGAGCAGTTCTTC. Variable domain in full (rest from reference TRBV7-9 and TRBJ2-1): DTGVSQNPRHKITKRGQNVTFRCDPISEHNRLYWYRQTLGQGPEFLTYFQNEAQLEKSRLLSDRFSAERPKGSFSTLEIQRTEQGDSAMYLCASSLVGNRPEINEQFFGPGTRLTVL.

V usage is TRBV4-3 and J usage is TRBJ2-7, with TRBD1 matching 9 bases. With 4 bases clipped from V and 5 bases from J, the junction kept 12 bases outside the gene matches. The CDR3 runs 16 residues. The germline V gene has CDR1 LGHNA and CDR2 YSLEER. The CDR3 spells CASSPSLTGGFHEQYF. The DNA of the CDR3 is TGCGCCAGCAGCCCTTCTCTCACAGGGGGCTTCCACGAGCAGTACTTC.

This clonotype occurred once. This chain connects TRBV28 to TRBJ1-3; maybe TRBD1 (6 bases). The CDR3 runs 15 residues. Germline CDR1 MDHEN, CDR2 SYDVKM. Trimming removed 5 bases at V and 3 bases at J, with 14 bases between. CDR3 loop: CASSLDPRGGNTIYF. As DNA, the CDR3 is TGTGCCAGCAGTCTCGACCCCAGGGGTGGAAACACCATATATTTT. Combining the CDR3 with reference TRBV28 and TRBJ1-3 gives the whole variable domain DVKVTQSSRYLVKRTGEKVFLECVQDMDHENMFWYRQDPGLGLRLIYFSYDVKMKEKGDIPEGYSVSREKKERFSLILESASTNQTSMYLCASSLDPRGGNTIYFGEGSWLTVV.

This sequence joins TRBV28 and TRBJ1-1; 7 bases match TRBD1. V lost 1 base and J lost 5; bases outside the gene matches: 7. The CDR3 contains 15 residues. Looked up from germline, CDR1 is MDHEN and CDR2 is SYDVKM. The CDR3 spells CASSLSRQGRTEAFF. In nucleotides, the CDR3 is TGTGCCAGCAGTTTATCCAGACAGGGCCGGACTGAAGCTTTCTTT.

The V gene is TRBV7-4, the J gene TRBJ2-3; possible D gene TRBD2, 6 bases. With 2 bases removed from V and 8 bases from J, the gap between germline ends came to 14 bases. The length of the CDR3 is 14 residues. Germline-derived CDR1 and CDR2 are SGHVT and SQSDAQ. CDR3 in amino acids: CASSLTRARGTQYF. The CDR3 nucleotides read TGTGCCAGCAGCTTAACCCGAGCGCGGGGTACGCAGTATTTT. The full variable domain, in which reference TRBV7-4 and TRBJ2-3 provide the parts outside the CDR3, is GAGVSQSPRYKVAKRGRDVALRCDSISGHVTLYWYRQTLGQGSEVLTYSQSDAQRDKSGRPSGRFSAERPERSVSTLKIQRTEQGDSAVYLCASSLTRARGTQYFGPGTRLTVL.

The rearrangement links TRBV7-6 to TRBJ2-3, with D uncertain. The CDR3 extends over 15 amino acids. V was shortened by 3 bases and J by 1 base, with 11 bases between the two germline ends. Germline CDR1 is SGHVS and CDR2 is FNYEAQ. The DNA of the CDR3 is TGTGCCAGCAGCTTTGGTATAATCCGCACAGATACGCAGTATTTT. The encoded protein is CASSFGIIRTDTQYF.

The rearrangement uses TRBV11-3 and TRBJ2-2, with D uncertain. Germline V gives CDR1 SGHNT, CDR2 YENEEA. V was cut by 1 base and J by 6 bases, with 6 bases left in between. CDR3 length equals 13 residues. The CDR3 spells CASSLVRAGELFF. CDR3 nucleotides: TGTGCCAGCAGCTTAGTTAGAGCCGGGGAGCTGTTTTTT.

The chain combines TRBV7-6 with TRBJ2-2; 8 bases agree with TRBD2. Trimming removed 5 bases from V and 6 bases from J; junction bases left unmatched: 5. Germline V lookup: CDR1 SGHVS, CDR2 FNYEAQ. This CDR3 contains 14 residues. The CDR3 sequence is CASSRGGPPGELFF. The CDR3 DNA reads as TGTGCCAGCAGCCGGGGGGGCCCCCCCGGGGAGCTGTTTTTT. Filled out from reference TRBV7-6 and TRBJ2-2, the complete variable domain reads GAGVSQSPRYKVTKRGQDVALRCDPISGHVSLYWYRQALGQGPEFLTYFNYEAQQDKSGLPNDRFSAERPEGSISTLTIQRTEQRDSAMYRCASSRGGPPGELFFGEGSRLTVL.

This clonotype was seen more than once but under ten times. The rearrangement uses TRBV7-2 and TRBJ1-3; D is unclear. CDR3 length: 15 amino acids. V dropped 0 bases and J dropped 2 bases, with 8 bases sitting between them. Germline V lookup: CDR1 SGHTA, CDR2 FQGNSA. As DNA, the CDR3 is TGTGCCAGCAGCTTAGCCGGGGATACTGGAAACACCATATATTTT. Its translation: CASSLAGDTGNTIYF. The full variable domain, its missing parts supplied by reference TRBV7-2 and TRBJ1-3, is GAGVSQSPSNKVTEKGKDVELRCDPISGHTALYWYRQSLGQGLEFLIYFQGNSAPDKSGLPSDRFSAERTGGSVSTLTIQRTQQEDSAVYLCASSLAGDTGNTIYFGEGSWLTVV.

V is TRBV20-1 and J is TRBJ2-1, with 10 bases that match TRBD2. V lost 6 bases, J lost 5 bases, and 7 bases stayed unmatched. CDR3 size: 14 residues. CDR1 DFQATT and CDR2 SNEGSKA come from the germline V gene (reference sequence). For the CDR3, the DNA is TGCAGTGCCCCGGGACTAGCGCGAAACAATGAGCAGTTCTTC. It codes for CSAPGLARNNEQFF.

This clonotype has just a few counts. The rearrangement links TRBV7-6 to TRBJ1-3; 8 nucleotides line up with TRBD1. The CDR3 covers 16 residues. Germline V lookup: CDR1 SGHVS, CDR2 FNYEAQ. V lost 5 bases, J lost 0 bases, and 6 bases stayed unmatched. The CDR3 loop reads CASSLTGGISGNTIYF. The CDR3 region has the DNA TGTGCCAGCAGCCTCACAGGGGGAATCTCTGGAAACACCATATATTTT.

The CDR3 nucleotides read TGTGCCAGCAGTTTAACAGGAACTAACTATGGCTACACCTTC. Translating it yields CASSLTGTNYGYTF. The rearrangement uses TRBV27 and TRBJ1-2; TRBD1 is a possible D gene (5 bases). The CDR3 has 14 amino acids. From germline, CDR1 is MNHEY and CDR2 SMNVEV (reference sequence). V lost 2 bases, J lost 0 bases, and 7 bases lay in between.

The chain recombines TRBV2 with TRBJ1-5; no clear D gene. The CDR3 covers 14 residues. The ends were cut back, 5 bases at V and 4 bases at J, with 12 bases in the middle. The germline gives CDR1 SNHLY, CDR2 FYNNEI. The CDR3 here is CASSLESVNQPQHF. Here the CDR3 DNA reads TGTGCCAGCAGTCTGGAGAGTGTGAATCAGCCCCAGCATTTT.